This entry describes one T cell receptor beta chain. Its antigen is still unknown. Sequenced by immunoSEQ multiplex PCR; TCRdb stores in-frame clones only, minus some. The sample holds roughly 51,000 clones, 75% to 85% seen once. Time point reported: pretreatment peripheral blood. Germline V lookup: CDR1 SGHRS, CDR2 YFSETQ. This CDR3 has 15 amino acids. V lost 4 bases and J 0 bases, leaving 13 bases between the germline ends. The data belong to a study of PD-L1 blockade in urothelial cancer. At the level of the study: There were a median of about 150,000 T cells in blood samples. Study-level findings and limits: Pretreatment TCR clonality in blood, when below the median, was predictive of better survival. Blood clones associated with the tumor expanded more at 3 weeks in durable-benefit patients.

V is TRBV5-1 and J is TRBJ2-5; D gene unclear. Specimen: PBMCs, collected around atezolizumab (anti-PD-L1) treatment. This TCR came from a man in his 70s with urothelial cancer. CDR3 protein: CASSSDGSYQETQYF. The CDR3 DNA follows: TGCGCCAGCAGCAGCGACGGTTCGTACCAAGAGACCCAGTACTTC.